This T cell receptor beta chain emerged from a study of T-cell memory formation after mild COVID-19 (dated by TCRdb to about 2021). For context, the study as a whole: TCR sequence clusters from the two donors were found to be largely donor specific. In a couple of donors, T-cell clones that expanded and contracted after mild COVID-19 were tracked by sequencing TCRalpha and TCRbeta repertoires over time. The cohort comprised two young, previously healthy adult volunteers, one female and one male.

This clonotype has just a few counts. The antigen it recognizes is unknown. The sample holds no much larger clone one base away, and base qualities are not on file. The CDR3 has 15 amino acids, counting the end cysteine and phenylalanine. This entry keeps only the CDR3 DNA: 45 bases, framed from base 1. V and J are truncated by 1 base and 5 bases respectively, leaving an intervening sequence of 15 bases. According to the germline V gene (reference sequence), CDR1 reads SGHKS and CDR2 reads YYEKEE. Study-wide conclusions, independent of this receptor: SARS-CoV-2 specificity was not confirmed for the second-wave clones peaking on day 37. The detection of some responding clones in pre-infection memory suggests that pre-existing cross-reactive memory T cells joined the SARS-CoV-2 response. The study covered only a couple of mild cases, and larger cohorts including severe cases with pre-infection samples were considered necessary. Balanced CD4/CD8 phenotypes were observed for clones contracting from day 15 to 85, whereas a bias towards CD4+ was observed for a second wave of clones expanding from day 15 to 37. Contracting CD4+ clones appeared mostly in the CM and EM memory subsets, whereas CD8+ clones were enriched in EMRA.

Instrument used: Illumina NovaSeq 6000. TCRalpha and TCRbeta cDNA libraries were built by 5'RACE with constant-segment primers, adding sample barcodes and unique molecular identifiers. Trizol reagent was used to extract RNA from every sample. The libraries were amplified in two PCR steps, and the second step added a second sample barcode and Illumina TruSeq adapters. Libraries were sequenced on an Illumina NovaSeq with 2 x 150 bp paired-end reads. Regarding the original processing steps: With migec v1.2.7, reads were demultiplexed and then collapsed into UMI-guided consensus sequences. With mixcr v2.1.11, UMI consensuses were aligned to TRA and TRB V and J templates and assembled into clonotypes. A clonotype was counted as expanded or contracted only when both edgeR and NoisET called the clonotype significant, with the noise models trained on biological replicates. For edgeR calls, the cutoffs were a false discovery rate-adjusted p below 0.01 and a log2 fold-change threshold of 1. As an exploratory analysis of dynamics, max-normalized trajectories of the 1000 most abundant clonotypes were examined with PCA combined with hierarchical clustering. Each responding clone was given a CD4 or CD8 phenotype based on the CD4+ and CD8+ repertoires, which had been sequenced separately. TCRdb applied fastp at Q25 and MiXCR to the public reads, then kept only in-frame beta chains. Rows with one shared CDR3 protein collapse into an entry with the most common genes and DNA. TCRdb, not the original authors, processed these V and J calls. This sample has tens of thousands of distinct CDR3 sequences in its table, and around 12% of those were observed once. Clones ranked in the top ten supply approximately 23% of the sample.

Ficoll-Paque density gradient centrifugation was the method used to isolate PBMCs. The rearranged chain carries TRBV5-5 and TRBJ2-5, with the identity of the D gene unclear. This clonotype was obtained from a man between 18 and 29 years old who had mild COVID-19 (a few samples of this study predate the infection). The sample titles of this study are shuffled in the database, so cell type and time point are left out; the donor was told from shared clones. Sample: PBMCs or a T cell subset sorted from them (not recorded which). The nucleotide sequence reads TGTGCCAGCAGCTTGACGCCGACTGACCGGGAGACCCAGTACTTC. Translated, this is CASSLTPTDRETQYF. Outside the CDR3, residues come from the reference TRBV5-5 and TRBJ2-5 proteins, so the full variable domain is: DAGVTQSPTHLIKTRGQQVTLRCSPISGHKSVSWYQQVLGQGPQFIFQYYEKEERGRGNFPDRFSARQFPNYSSELNVNALLLGDSALYLCASSLTPTDRETQYFGPGTRLLVL.